The sequence of this TCR beta chain was determined in a study of T cell responses to AZD1222 COVID-19 vaccine. Study-level results: Clonal diversity was possibly underestimated, and the donors were mostly white British, with more females. The study found Spike-specific TCR breadth and depth rose after two AZD1222 doses. Only after the peak T cell response were repertoires sampled. Among spike-specific TCRs, nearly half reportedly target unmutated variant regions.

This clone was observed a single time. Its matching antigen is unknown. The germline gives CDR1 SEHNR, CDR2 FQNEAQ (reference sequence). The CDR3 covers 13 residues. V was shortened by 4 bases and J by 3 bases, with 7 bases between the two germline ends. Clones were sequenced by immunoSEQ multiplex PCR, and TCRdb holds only the in-frame ones, with some missing. The sample shows 77,000 or so clones, around 89% of them seen only once. This specimen was peripheral blood, taken on day 0 of AZD1222 vaccination. The chain uses TRBV7-9 and TRBJ2-1; a weak D match, TRBD2 (5 bases). This clonotype was sampled from an adult in good health. CDR3 amino acids: CASSYGDYNEQFF. The CDR3 bases are TGTGCCAGCAGCTACGGGGACTACAATGAGCAGTTCTTC. Full variable domain (outside the CDR3, taken from reference TRBV7-9 and TRBJ2-1): DTGVSQNPRHKITKRGQNVTFRCDPISEHNRLYWYRQTLGQGPEFLTYFQNEAQLEKSRLLSDRFSAERPKGSFSTLEIQRTEQGDSAMYLCASSYGDYNEQFFGPGTRLTVL.